These T cell receptor beta chains were read from a single sample in a study of CD8 T cells in ankylosing spondylitis. TCRdb re-called the 5' RACE reads through MiXCR, storing one row per CDR3 protein. Found here are 25,000 to 35,000 distinct CDR3 sequences, more than 30% of them singletons; the top ten hold about 41%. The sequencing input was synovial fluid, either unsorted or a sorted T cell fraction (not recorded which). The receptor source for this set is a male donor with ankylosing spondylitis. CDR3s leave out the opening cysteine and the closing phenylalanine or tryptophan.

16,TRBV30,TRBJ2-3,AWSAPGARLAGTDTQY
13,TRBV27,TRBJ1-2,ASSNNHGANYGYT
12,TRBV7-9,TRBJ2-5,ASSTFGGKETQY
14,TRBV4-1,TRBJ1-5,ASSLLGPGSNQPQH
9,TRBV6-1,TRBJ2-1,ATREGHEQF
12,TRBV7-6,TRBJ2-4,ASSLGPGLDIQY
11,TRBV5-6,TRBJ1-1,ASSPDRVTEAF
10,TRBV18,TRBJ2-5,ASSPLSETQY
12,TRBV6-1,TRBJ2-3,ASRGGQSTDTQY
12,TRBV5-1,TRBJ2-3,ASSLVEGEDTQY
11,TRBV25-1,TRBJ1-2,ASSEYKYYGYT
12,TRBV28,TRBJ2-3,ASSFSGSRDTQY
13,TRBV27,TRBJ2-4,ASSPQGGFLDIQY
15,TRBV14,TRBJ2-1,ASSHWASGSSYNEQF